Listed below are T cell receptor beta chains from one sample, sequenced in a study of CD8 T cells in ankylosing spondylitis. TCRdb re-derived calls from the 5' RACE reads in MiXCR, one entry per CDR3 protein. The sample includes about 240,000 distinct CDR3 sequences, around a tenth of them seen just once. Sequenced sample: blood, either unsorted or a sorted T cell fraction (not recorded which). These receptor sequences come from a male donor with ankylosing spondylitis or in good health (not recorded which). Both conserved end residues are part of each CDR3. The D gene is left open where the match is weak. Expanded clones get a size class; other rows say once, few or many, or leave the size out.

>many|TRBJ2-1|13|-|TRBV5-1
TGCGCCAGCAGCACGGGACCACACAATGAGCAGTTCTTC
CASSTGPHNEQFF
>many|TRBJ2-2|13|-|TRBV29-1
TGCAGCGTTGTGCGGTTAGGGGGCGGGGAGCTGTTTTTT
CSVVRLGGGELFF
>few|TRBJ2-1|15|-|TRBV20-1
TGCAGTGCTAGTAGACTCATGAGCTCCTACAATGAGCAGTTCTTC
CSASRLMSSYNEQFF
>many|TRBJ1-5|15|-|TRBV20-1
TGCAGTGCTAGAGATCTGGGGGGTCAGGCCCAGCCCCAGCATTTT
CSARDLGGQAQPQHF
>many|TRBJ2-1|12|-|TRBV25-1
TGTGCCAGCGAAGGGACGGGAAATGAGCAGTTCTTC
CASEGTGNEQFF
>many|TRBJ2-5|14|TRBD1|TRBV29-1
TGCAGCGTTGACGTGACAGGGGGCCGGGAGACCCAGTACTTC
CSVDVTGGRETQYF
>many|TRBJ1-6|12|-|TRBV15
TGTGCCACCAGCAGAGACTCGTTGCTCCTCCACTTT
CATSRDSLLLHF
>few|TRBJ1-2|13|-|TRBV29-1
TGCAGCGTATGGACAGCCCAGGATTATGGCTACACCTTC
CSVWTAQDYGYTF
>few|TRBJ2-7|16|TRBD2|TRBV3-1
TGTGCCAGCAGCCCTCGAAGGACTAGCGAGCCCTACGAGCAGTACTTC
CASSPRRTSEPYEQYF
>-|TRBJ2-7|15|-|TRBV3-1
TGTGCCAGCAGCCCGACCCCAAAGGGTCGGCACGAGCAGTACTTC
CASSPTPKGRHEQYF
>many|TRBJ1-2|11|-|TRBV20-1
TGCAGTGCCCAGGCTCGGCTTGGCTACACCTTC
CSAQARLGYTF
>many|TRBJ2-7|13|-|TRBV5-1
TGCGCCAGCAGCTTGGCTGGTACCTACGAGCAGTACTTC
CASSLAGTYEQYF
>-|TRBJ1-1|15|TRBD1|TRBV27
TGTGCCAGCAGCCCGGACAGGGGGGCATACACTGAAGCTTTCTTT
CASSPDRGAYTEAFF
>many|TRBJ2-3|15|-|TRBV7-8
TGTGCCAGCAGCTTAGGGACAGAATACACAGATACGCAGTATTTT
CASSLGTEYTDTQYF
>many|TRBJ2-7|14|-|TRBV5-5
TGTGCCAGCAGCTTGAACAGGGATGCCTACGAGCAGTACTTC
CASSLNRDAYEQYF
>many|TRBJ1-2|13|-|TRBV3-1
TGTGCCAGCAGCCAAGATCTCGGCTATGGCTACACCTTC
CASSQDLGYGYTF
>many|TRBJ2-3|15|TRBD1|TRBV29-1
TGCAGCGTTGAGCTCGCGGACAGGGAGTTAGATACGCAGTATTTT
CSVELADRELDTQYF
>-|TRBJ2-3|16|TRBD2|TRBV7-2
TGTGCCAGCAGCCCTCGGACTAGCGGGAGTTCAGATACGCAGTATTTT
CASSPRTSGSSDTQYF
>-|TRBJ2-7|14|TRBD1|TRBV12-3/TRBV12-4
TGTGCCAGCAGTTTACAGGGGGATTTTTACGAGCAGTACTTC
CASSLQGDFYEQYF
>-|TRBJ2-1|12|-|TRBV29-1
TGCAGCGTTGGCTTTGCGTACAATGAGCAGTTCTTC
CSVGFAYNEQFF
>-|TRBJ2-1|14|TRBD1|TRBV28
TGTGCCAGCAGTCTACCGGGACAGGTTATTGGGCAGTTCTTC
CASSLPGQVIGQFF
>-|TRBJ2-1|20|TRBD2|TRBV20-1
TGCAGTGCTAGACCCCTTCCGGGACTAGCGGGGGCCCAACCCTACAATGAGCAGTTCTTC
CSARPLPGLAGAQPYNEQFF
>many|TRBJ2-3|11|-|TRBV12-3/TRBV12-4
TGCGCGACTACGGGCACAGATACGCAGTATTTT
CATTGTDTQYF
>few|TRBJ2-7|18|TRBD1|TRBV4-1
TGCGCCAGCAGCCATCTACCGGGACAGGGGATGAACCCCTACGAGCAGTACTTC
CASSHLPGQGMNPYEQYF
>many|TRBJ1-5|17|TRBD1|TRBV11-2
TGTGCCAGCAGCCATCTCTGGGACAGAGGTTTCGGTCAGCCCCAGCATTTT
CASSHLWDRGFGQPQHF